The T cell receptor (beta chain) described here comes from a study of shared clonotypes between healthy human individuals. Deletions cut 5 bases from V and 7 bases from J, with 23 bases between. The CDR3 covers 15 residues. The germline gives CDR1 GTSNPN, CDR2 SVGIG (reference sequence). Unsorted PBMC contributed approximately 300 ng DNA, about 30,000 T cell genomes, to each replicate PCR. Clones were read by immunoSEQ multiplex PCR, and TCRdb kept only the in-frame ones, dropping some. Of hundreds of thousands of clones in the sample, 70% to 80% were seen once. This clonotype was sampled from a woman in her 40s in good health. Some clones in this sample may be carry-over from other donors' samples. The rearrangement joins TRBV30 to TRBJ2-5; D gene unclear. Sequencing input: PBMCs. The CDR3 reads CAWLSPGSSKGTQYF. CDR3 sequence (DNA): TGTGCCTGGCTCTCCCCCGGGTCTAGTAAGGGGACCCAGTACTTC.